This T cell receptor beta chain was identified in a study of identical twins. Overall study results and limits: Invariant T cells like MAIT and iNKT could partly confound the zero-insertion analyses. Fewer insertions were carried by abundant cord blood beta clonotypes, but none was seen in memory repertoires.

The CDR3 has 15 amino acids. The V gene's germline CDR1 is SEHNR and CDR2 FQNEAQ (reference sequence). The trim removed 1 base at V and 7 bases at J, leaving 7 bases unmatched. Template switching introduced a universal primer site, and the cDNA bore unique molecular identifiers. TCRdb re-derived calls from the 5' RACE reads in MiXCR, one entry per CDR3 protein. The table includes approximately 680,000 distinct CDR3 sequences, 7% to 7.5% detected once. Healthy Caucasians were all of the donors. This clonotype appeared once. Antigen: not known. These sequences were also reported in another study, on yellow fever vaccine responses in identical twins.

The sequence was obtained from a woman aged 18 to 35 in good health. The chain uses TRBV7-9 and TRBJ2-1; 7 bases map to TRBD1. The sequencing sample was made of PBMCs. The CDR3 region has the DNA TGTGCCAGCAGCTTAGGGGGACAGATTTTTAATGAGCAGTTCTTC. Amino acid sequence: CASSLGGQIFNEQFF.